Below, 14 T cell receptor beta chains from the same sample are listed, as sequenced in a study of cytomegalovirus exposure and HLA in healthy donors. The primer mix had 60 Vbeta and 13 Jbeta primers. The repertoire was sequenced with immunoSEQ multiplex PCR; TCRdb's copy has only in-frame clones and lacks some. Here the sample spans around 50,000 clones, around 81% being singletons. Sequencing input: PBMCs. The source is a young man in good health and CMV-seropositive.

The rearrangement joins TRBV5-6 to TRBJ1-6; perhaps TRBD1 as D (5 bases). The CDR3 loop spans 14 amino acids. V was clipped by 5 bases and J by 6 bases, with 12 bases between them. Germline V gives CDR1 SGHDT, CDR2 YYEEEE. The CDR3 region has the DNA TGTGCCAGCAGTGGCCGGGACTTTAATTCACCCCTCCACTTT. Translating it yields CASSGRDFNSPLHF.

On this clone: A junction end diverges from the germline sequence, so it may reflect a read error. The chain joins TRBV28 to TRBJ1-2, with TRBD1 as a possible D gene (5 bases). CDR1 MDHEN and CDR2 SYDVKM come from the germline V gene. This CDR3 is built from 14 residues. Here the CDR3 reads CASSKIQANSGYTF. The CDR3 DNA is TGTGCCAGCAGTAAGATACAGGCGAACTCTGGCTACACCTTC.

The chain couples TRBV7-6 to TRBJ2-5; possibly TRBD2 for D (7 bases). Germline CDR1 is SGHVS and CDR2 is FNYEAQ. The germline V and J ends were trimmed by 5 bases and 5 bases, with 18 bases remaining between them. CDR3 length equals 15 residues. The CDR3 DNA is TGTGCCAGCAGCCAAGCGACGGGGGGCGGTGAGACCCAGTACTTC. Translated, it gives CASSQATGGGETQYF.

In this sample, this clone turned up a few times. This chain joins TRBV5-4 and TRBJ2-3; 10 bases line up with TRBD2. The CDR3 spans 16 residues. J was trimmed by 6 bases and V by 3 bases; bases with no gene match: 10. Germline V gene sequence: CDR1 SGHNT, CDR2 YYREEE (reference sequence). This CDR3 is CASSSPLAGASDTQYF. The CDR3 DNA is TGTGCCAGCAGCTCCCCCCTAGCGGGGGCGTCTGATACGCAGTATTTT.

CDR3 bases: TGTGCCAGCAGTTTTTGGACACCGTCAGGTTCCTACGAGCAGTACTTC. Translating it yields CASSFWTPSGSYEQYF. The V gene is TRBV6-6, the J gene TRBJ2-7; TRBD1 is a possible D gene (5 bases). Germline V CDR1 and CDR2: MNHNY, SVGAGI (reference sequence). CDR3 length: 16 residues. Trimming stripped 4 bases from V and 1 base from J, with 17 bases between.

The J gene is TRBJ2-4, the V gene TRBV10-1, with D hard to call. Trimming stripped 8 bases from V and 0 bases from J, with 11 bases between. This CDR3 has 14 residues. CDR1 is WNHNN and CDR2 is SYGVQD in the germline V gene (reference sequence). CDR3 DNA sequence: TGCGCCAGCTCGGCGGCAGTAGCCAAAAACATTCAGTACTTC. Translating gives CASSAAVAKNIQYF.

This chain connects TRBV11-1 to TRBJ2-7, with D possibly being TRBD1 (6 bases). The CDR3 runs to 13 residues. Trimming removed 1 base from V and 4 bases from J, with 8 bases in between. Germline CDR1 reads SGHAT; CDR2 reads FQDESV (reference sequence). For the CDR3, the DNA is TGTGCCAGCAGCTTAGACAGGGTGTACGAGCAGTACTTC. Protein sequence: CASSLDRVYEQYF. Based on the CDR3 plus reference TRBV11-1 and TRBJ2-7, the full variable domain is EAEVAQSPRYKITEKSQAVAFWCDPISGHATLYWYRQILGQGPELLVQFQDESVVDDSQLPKDRFSAERLKGVDSTLKIQPAELGDSAMYLCASSLDRVYEQYFGPGTRLTVT.

This chain links TRBV6-6 with TRBJ1-5; D is possibly TRBD1 (5 bases). The CDR3 is 15 amino acids. The germline V and J ends were trimmed by 8 bases and 4 bases, with 18 bases remaining between them. Germline-derived CDR1 and CDR2 are MNHNY and SVGAGI (reference sequence). The chain's CDR3 is CASLHGDRGNQPQHF. CDR3 nucleotide sequence: TGTGCCAGCCTCCACGGTGACAGAGGAAATCAGCCCCAGCATTTT.

V gene TRBV5-1 combines with J gene TRBJ2-3; D may be TRBD2 (5 bases). The V end lost 2 bases, the J end lost 0 bases, and 10 bases lay between the germline ends. Germline CDR1 reads SGHRS; CDR2 reads YFSETQ. This CDR3 has 15 amino acids. CDR3 region: CASSFLAQSTDTQYF. The CDR3 nucleotides read TGCGCCAGCAGCTTCCTAGCCCAAAGCACAGATACGCAGTATTTT.

This clone was observed a few times. The J gene is TRBJ1-1, the V gene TRBV6-6; a weak D match, TRBD1 (6 bases). Germline values: CDR1 MNHNY, CDR2 SVGAGI (reference sequence). V was cut by 5 bases and J by 6 bases, with 10 bases left in between. The CDR3 has 12 amino acids. CDR3 sequence (DNA): TGTGCCAGCAGTACAGGGATCCCTGAAGCTTTCTTT. Translation: CASSTGIPEAFF.

V is TRBV9 and J is TRBJ2-7; a possible D gene is TRBD2 (6 bases). Trimming took 4 bases from V and 4 from J, leaving 18 bases between them. Germline V gene data show CDR1 as SGDLS and CDR2 as YYNGEE. The CDR3 covers 15 residues. The CDR3 DNA follows: TGTGCCAGCAGCCCTCAGACTAGTTTGAGATACGAGCAGTACTTC. Protein sequence: CASSPQTSLRYEQYF.

The chain couples TRBV7-3 to TRBJ2-2; no firm D call. Trimming pared 1 base from V and 1 base from J, leaving 7 bases between. Germline V CDR1 and CDR2: SGHTA, FQGTGA. There are 15 residues in the CDR3. CDR3 coding DNA: TGTGCCAGCAGCTTAATCGGCGGGAACACCGGGGAGCTGTTTTTT. Its protein is CASSLIGGNTGELFF.

The chain combines TRBV6-5 with TRBJ1-5; D perhaps matches TRBD1 (6 bases). The CDR3 spans 14 residues. In germline, CDR1 is MNHEY, CDR2 SVGAGI. The V gene lost 6 bases and the J gene lost 3 bases, with 12 bases spanning the gap. The CDR3 DNA sequence: TGTGCCAGCAGCGACGGACAGTCCAATCAGCCCCAGCATTTT. Its translation: CASSDGQSNQPQHF.

This chain uses TRBV5-1 with TRBJ2-7, with D perhaps matching TRBD1 (6 bases). The CDR3 has 15 amino acids. The germline CDR1 and CDR2 sequences are SGHRS and YFSETQ. V lost 2 bases to trimming and J lost 1 base, with 13 bases between them. CDR3 amino acids: CASSFGTGRSYEQYF. CDR3 nucleotides: TGCGCCAGCAGCTTCGGCACAGGGCGGTCCTACGAGCAGTACTTC.